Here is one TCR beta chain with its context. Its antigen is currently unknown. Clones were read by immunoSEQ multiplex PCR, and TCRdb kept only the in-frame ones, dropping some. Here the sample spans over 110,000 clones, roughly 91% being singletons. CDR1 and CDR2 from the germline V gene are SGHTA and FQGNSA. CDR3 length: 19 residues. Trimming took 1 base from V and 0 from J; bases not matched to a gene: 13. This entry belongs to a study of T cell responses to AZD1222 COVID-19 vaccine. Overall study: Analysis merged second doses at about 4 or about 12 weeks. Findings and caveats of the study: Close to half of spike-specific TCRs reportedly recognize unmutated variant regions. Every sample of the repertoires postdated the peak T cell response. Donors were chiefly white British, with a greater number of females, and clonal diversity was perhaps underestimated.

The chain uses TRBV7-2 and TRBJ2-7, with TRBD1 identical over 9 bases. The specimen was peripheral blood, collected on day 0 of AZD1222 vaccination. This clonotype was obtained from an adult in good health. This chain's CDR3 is CASSLGPLSGTGYSYEQYF. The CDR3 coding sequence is TGTGCCAGCAGCTTAGGTCCCTTAAGTGGGACAGGGTACTCCTACGAGCAGTACTTC.